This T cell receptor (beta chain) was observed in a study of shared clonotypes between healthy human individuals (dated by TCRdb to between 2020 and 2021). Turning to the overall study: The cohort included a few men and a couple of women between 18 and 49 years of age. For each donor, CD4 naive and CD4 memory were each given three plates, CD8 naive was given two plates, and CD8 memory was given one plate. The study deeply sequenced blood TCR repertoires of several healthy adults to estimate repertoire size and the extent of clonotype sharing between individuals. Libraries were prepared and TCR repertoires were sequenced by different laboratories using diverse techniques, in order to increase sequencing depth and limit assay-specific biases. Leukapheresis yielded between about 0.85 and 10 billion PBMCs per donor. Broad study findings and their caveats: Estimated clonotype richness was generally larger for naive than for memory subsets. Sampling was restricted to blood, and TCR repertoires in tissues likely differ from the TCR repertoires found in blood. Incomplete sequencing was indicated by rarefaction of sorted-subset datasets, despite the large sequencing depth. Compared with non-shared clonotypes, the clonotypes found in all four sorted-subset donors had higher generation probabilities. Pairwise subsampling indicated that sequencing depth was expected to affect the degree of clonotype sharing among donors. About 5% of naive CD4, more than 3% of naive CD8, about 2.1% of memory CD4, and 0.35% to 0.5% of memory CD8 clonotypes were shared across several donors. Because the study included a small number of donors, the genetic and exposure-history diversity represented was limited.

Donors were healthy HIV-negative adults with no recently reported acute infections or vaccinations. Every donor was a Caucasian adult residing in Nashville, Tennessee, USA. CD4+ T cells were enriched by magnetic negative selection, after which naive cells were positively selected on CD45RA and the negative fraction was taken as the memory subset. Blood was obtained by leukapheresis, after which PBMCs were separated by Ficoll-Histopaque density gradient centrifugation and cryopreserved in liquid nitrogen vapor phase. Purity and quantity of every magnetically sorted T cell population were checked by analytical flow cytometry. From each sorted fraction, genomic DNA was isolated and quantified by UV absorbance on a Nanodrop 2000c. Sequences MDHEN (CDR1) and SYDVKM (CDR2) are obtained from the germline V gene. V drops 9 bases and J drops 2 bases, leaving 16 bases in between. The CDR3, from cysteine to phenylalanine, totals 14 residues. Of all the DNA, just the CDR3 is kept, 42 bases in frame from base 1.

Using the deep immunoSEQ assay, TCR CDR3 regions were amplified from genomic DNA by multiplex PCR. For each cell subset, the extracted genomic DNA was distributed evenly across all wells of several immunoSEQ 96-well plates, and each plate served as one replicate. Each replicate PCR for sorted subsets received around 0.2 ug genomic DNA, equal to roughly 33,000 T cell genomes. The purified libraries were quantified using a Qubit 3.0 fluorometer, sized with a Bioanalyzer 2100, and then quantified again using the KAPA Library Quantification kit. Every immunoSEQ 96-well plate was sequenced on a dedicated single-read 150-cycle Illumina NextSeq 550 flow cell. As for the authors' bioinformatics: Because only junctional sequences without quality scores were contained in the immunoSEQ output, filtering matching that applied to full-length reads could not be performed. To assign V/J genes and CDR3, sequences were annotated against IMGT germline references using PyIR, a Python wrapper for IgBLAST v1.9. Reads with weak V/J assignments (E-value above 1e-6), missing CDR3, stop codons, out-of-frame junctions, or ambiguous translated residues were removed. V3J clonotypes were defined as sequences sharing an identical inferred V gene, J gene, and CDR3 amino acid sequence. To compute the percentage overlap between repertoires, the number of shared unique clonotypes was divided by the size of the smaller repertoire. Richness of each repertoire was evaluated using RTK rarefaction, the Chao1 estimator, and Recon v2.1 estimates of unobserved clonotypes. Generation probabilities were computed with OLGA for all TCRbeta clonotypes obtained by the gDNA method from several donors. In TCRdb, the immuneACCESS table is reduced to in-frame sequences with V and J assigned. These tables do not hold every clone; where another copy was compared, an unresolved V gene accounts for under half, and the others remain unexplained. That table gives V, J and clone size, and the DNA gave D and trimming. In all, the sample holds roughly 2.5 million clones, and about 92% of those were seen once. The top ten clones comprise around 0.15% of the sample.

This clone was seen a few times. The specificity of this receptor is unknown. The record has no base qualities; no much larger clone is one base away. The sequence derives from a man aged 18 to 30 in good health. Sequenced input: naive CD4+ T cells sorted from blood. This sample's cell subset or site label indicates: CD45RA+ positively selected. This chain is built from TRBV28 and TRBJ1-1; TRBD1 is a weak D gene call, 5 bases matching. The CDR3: CASVGLPVNTEAFF. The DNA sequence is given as TGTGCCAGTGTGGGGCTCCCCGTTAACACTGAAGCTTTCTTT.